The T cell receptor beta chain under discussion was sequenced for a study of OX40 agonist ivuxolimab in advanced cancers. Using immunoSEQ multiplex PCR, the repertoire was profiled, and TCRdb retains in-frame clones only, with some absent. The table records about 88,000 clones, around 85% of them present only once. Germline V lookup: CDR1 MNHEY, CDR2 SVGAGI. This CDR3 region has 16 residues. The V end lost 2 bases, the J end lost 1 base, and 9 bases lay between the germline ends. Specimen: CD4+ or CD8+ T cells sorted from blood, collected in a trial of the OX40 agonist ivuxolimab. The TCR sequence derives from an adult with an advanced solid tumor such as melanoma, head and neck, liver or kidney cancer. The chain recombines TRBV6-5 with TRBJ1-6; D possibly corresponds to TRBD1 (5 bases). The CDR3, as DNA: TGTGCCAGCAGTTACGACAGTCCTTCCTATAATTCACCCCTCCACTTT. Encoded protein: CASSYDSPSYNSPLHF.